The rows below give T cell receptor beta chains drawn from one sample of a study of graft-versus-host responses after intestinal transplantation. TCRdb's copy holds only in-frame clones and misses some; the assay was immunoSEQ multiplex PCR. The data contain roughly 34,000 clones, roughly 95% of them singletons. No antigen has been assigned to these receptors. The sample was unstimulated CD4+ T cells sorted from spleen or lymph node cells, taken before transplant. The source of these receptors is a human donor who was the organ donor for an intestinal transplant. Each CDR3 is given without its conserved first and last residue.

v_gene: TRBV2
CDR3aa: ASRPGLASTGELF

v_gene: TRBV7-9
CDR3aa: ASSLDRSNTEAF

v_gene: TRBV19
CDR3aa: ASRDGAGPGMNTGELF

v_gene: TRBV6-1
CDR3aa: ASSSRGGNQPQH

v_gene: TRBV7-2
CDR3aa: ASSFAGQGAGYT

v_gene: TRBV18
CDR3aa: ASSPPTGSETQY

v_gene: TRBV9
CDR3aa: ASSDTHRETQY

v_gene: TRBV7-3
CDR3aa: ASSLRDGTYEQY

v_gene: TRBV5-6
CDR3aa: ASSLNRASTEAF

v_gene: TRBV30
CDR3aa: AWSVLLEGGGYT

v_gene: TRBV5-5
CDR3aa: ASSIDRGWNSPLH

v_gene: TRBV7-2
CDR3aa: ASSFSGAEAF

v_gene: TRBV6-5
CDR3aa: ASSYGTVAYGYT

v_gene: TRBV10-3
CDR3aa: AISATRDRSYEQY

v_gene: TRBV12-5
CDR3aa: ASLVDRTDTQY

v_gene: TRBV19
CDR3aa: ASSSGRGYEQY

v_gene: TRBV5-4
CDR3aa: ASSRDRGQGSPLH

v_gene: TRBV18
CDR3aa: ASSPESYEQY

v_gene: TRBV10-1
CDR3aa: ASSHFSTDTQY

v_gene: TRBV28
CDR3aa: ASSSQGSGNTIY

v_gene: TRBV9
CDR3aa: ASSTWMDRVYGYT

v_gene: TRBV7-9
CDR3aa: ASSPGLLGTHLYEQY

v_gene: TRBV6-5
CDR3aa: ASSYEFPGSTIY

v_gene: TRBV6-5
CDR3aa: ASTDRDAYEQY

v_gene: TRBV4-1
CDR3aa: ASSQGRGTNEKLF

v_gene: TRBV5-6
CDR3aa: ASSLDTGTTFYEQY

v_gene: TRBV7-2
CDR3aa: ASSSDRVRSDTQY

v_gene: TRBV6-5
CDR3aa: ASSYGGTGGEKLF

v_gene: TRBV9
CDR3aa: ASSVGPQNTEAF

v_gene: TRBV2
CDR3aa: ASSDWTVYGYT

v_gene: TRBV2
CDR3aa: ASSESRYYGYT

v_gene: TRBV4-3
CDR3aa: ASSQEGGWAKNIQY